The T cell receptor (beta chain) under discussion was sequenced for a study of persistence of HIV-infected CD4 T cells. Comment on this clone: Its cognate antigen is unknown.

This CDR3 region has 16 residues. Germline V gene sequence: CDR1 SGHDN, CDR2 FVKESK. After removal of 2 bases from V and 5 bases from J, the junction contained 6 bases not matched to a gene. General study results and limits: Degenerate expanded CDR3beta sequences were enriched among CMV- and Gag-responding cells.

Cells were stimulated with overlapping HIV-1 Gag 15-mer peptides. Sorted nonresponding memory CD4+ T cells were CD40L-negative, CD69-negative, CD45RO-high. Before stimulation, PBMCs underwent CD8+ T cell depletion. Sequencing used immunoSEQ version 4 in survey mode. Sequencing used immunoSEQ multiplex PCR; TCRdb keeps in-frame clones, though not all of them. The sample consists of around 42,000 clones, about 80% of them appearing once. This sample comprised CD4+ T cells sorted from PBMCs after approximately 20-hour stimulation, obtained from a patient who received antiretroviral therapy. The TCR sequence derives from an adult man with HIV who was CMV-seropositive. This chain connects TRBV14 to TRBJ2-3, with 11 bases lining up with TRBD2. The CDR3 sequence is CASSQRWLAGGDTQYF. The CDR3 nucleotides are TGTGCCAGCAGCCAAAGGTGGCTAGCGGGAGGAGATACGCAGTATTTT.